The rows below give T cell receptor beta chains drawn from one sample of a study of blood T cells in healthy people across ages. TCRdb processed the 5' RACE reads anew with MiXCR; each CDR3 protein has one entry. The repertoire holds some 920,000 distinct CDR3 sequences, with roughly 51% as singletons. The source material was blood. Source of these receptors: a woman in her fifties or sixties in good health. Each CDR3 is given with its conserved first and last residue. A D gene is named only where the DNA matches it firmly. Size is omitted from some rows. Given values are once, few, many or a class for expanded clones.

cdr3_aa,cdr3_nt,v_call,d_call,j_call,clone_size
CASSVARPNYNEQYF,TGTGCCAGCAGCGTAGCACGTCCGAACTACAATGAGCAGTACTTC,TRBV9,.,TRBJ2-5,.
CASSHGPGITYEQYF,TGTGCCAGCAGCCACGGCCCAGGAATAACCTACGAGCAGTACTTC,TRBV7-9,.,TRBJ2-7,.
CSATKPGLTYEQYF,TGCAGTGCTACTAAACCGGGACTGACCTACGAGCAGTACTTC,TRBV20-1,.,TRBJ2-7,.
CASSRSIGQGPWSGANVLTF,TGTGCCAGCAGCCGCAGCATTGGACAGGGACCTTGGTCTGGGGCCAACGTCCTGACTTTC,TRBV7-2,TRBD1,TRBJ2-6,.
CASSLAPTSAYNEQFF,TGCGCCAGCAGCTTGGCCCCGACTAGCGCCTACAATGAGCAGTTCTTC,TRBV5-1,TRBD2,TRBJ2-1,few
CASSQEGNRGLVDTQYF,TGCGCCAGCAGCCAAGAAGGAAACAGGGGGCTCGTGGATACGCAGTATTTT,TRBV4-3,TRBD1,TRBJ2-3,few
CSDIRAHEQFF,TGCAGTGACATTAGAGCACACGAGCAGTTCTTC,TRBV29-1,.,TRBJ2-1,.
CGARVRLAGGPLLETQYF,TGCGGTGCTAGAGTCCGCCTAGCGGGAGGGCCATTGTTGGAGACCCAGTACTTC,TRBV20-1,TRBD2,TRBJ2-5,.
CASSSQGGSTDTQYF,TGTGCCAGCAGTTCGCAGGGTGGGAGCACAGATACGCAGTATTTT,TRBV12-3/TRBV12-4,.,TRBJ2-3,few
CASSQAFSGAYEQYF,TGCGCCAGCAGCCAAGCCTTTTCAGGGGCCTACGAGCAGTACTTC,TRBV4-3,.,TRBJ2-7,few
CASSSGSPNEKLFF,TGTGCCAGCAGTTCCGGATCCCCTAATGAAAAACTGTTTTTT,TRBV28,.,TRBJ1-4,few
CASSQGVGRIFEQYF,TGCGCCAGCAGCCAAGGGGTAGGGCGTATTTTCGAGCAGTACTTC,TRBV4-1,.,TRBJ2-7,many
CASSKSTGVGANALTF,TGCGCCAGCAGCAAGAGTACAGGTGTTGGGGCCAACGCCCTGACTTTC,TRBV5-1,.,TRBJ2-6,.
CATSRQETGQPQHF,TGTGCCACCAGCAGACAGGAGACAGGTCAGCCCCAGCATTTT,TRBV15,.,TRBJ1-5,.
CASSFPEGPYGYTF,TGTGCCAGCAGTTTCCCGGAGGGGCCCTATGGCTACACCTTC,TRBV28,.,TRBJ1-2,.
CARRGTWGGPSGYEQYF,TGTGCCAGACGAGGCACCTGGGGAGGGCCTTCGGGCTACGAGCAGTACTTC,TRBV4-2,TRBD2,TRBJ2-7,once
CSAIPGGTGKYEQYF,TGCAGTGCTATACCGGGAGGGACAGGGAAATACGAGCAGTACTTC,TRBV20-1,.,TRBJ2-7,.
CAWTRGAGDTQYF,TGTGCCTGGACTCGGGGAGCCGGAGATACGCAGTATTTT,TRBV30,.,TRBJ2-3,.
CASSLASGGYTEAFF,TGTGCCAGCAGCTTAGCATCGGGGGGGTACACTGAAGCTTTCTTT,TRBV7-2,.,TRBJ1-1,few
CASSTPSGGNNEQFF,TGTGCCAGCAGTACCCCTAGCGGGGGCAACAATGAGCAGTTCTTC,TRBV12-3/TRBV12-4,TRBD2,TRBJ2-1,.
CSAPDATYNEKLFF,TGCAGTGCTCCCGATGCTACTTATAATGAAAAACTGTTTTTT,TRBV20-1,.,TRBJ1-4,many
CASRRQGDGETQYF,TGTGCCAGCAGGCGTCAGGGAGACGGCGAGACCCAGTACTTC,TRBV6-6,.,TRBJ2-5,once
CASSVGVGLGETQYF,TGTGCCAGCAGCGTAGGTGTGGGGCTGGGAGAGACCCAGTACTTC,TRBV9,.,TRBJ2-5,once
CASRLDGQTQYF,TGCGCCAGCAGGCTAGATGGACAGACCCAGTACTTC,TRBV5-1,.,TRBJ2-5,few
CASSLAKGPGQGRNEQFF,TGCGCCAGCAGCTTGGCAAAGGGGCCGGGACAGGGGAGGAATGAGCAGTTCTTC,TRBV5-1,TRBD1,TRBJ2-1,.
CASSYIGANEQYF,TGTGCCAGCAGTTATATCGGAGCGAACGAGCAGTACTTC,TRBV6-6,.,TRBJ2-7,.
CASSPPRLSGETQYF,TGTGCCAGCAGCCCGCCGCGGCTGTCGGGAGAGACCCAGTACTTC,TRBV7-9,.,TRBJ2-5,.
CASSPGVRTGGNQPQHF,TGCGCCAGCAGCCCGGGTGTCCGGACAGGGGGTAATCAGCCCCAGCATTTT,TRBV4-1,TRBD1,TRBJ1-5,few
CASSFMGNQPQHF,TGTGCCAGCAGTTTTATGGGGAATCAGCCCCAGCATTTT,TRBV12-3/TRBV12-4,.,TRBJ1-5,.
CASSQVVRPLWEQYF,TGTGCCAGCAGCCAAGTGGTGAGACCACTGTGGGAGCAGTACTTC,TRBV3-1,.,TRBJ2-7,.
CASSGLQGPYNEQFF,TGTGCCAGCAGCGGTTTACAGGGGCCCTACAATGAGCAGTTCTTC,TRBV7-6,TRBD1,TRBJ2-1,.
CSARQGDEQYF,TGCAGCGCTCGACAGGGAGACGAGCAGTACTTC,TRBV29-1,TRBD1,TRBJ2-7,few
CASNDREGGYNEQFF,TGTGCCAGCAATGACAGGGAGGGTGGATACAATGAGCAGTTCTTC,TRBV28,.,TRBJ2-1,.
CSALGQGNYEQYF,TGCAGTGCGCTAGGCCAGGGTAACTACGAGCAGTACTTC,TRBV20-1,.,TRBJ2-7,.
CASSFEQPGIPYEQYF,TGTGCCAGCAGTTTTGAACAGCCGGGAATCCCCTACGAGCAGTACTTC,TRBV28,.,TRBJ2-7,few
CSVDRGPDTQYF,TGCAGCGTTGATCGGGGACCAGATACGCAGTATTTT,TRBV29-1,.,TRBJ2-3,.
CASSGRIGETQYF,TGCGCCAGCAGCGGGAGGATAGGAGAGACCCAGTACTTC,TRBV5-1,.,TRBJ2-5,.
CASSLAHGELFF,TGTGCCAGCAGCTTAGCGCACGGGGAGCTGTTTTTT,TRBV7-2,.,TRBJ2-2,.
CASSFSLGLAKNIQYF,TGTGCCAGCAGTTTTTCATTGGGCTTAGCCAAAAACATTCAGTACTTC,TRBV12-3/TRBV12-4,.,TRBJ2-4,.
CASSYRIRMADEQYF,TGTGCCAGCAGTTACCGGATTAGGATGGCGGACGAGCAGTACTTC,TRBV6-6,.,TRBJ2-7,.
CSAPLQGYGYTF,TGCAGTGCTCCCCTACAGGGGTATGGCTACACCTTC,TRBV20-1,TRBD1,TRBJ1-2,.
CASRDKDRAISYNEQFF,TGTGCCAGCAGAGATAAGGACAGGGCCATCTCCTACAATGAGCAGTTCTTC,TRBV3-1,TRBD1,TRBJ2-1,.
CASIPSGGRFHEQFF,TGTGCCAGCATCCCCTCCGGGGGCCGTTTCCATGAGCAGTTCTTC,TRBV11-1,.,TRBJ2-1,.
CASSLGFSDADSYNEQFF,TGTGCCAGCAGCTTAGGGTTTAGCGACGCGGACTCCTACAATGAGCAGTTCTTC,TRBV7-9,.,TRBJ2-1,.
CASGLAQGNEQYF,TGTGCTAGTGGTTTGGCGCAGGGCAATGAGCAGTACTTC,TRBV12-5,.,TRBJ2-7,.
CSASSLETQYF,TGCAGTGCTAGCTCCCTTGAGACCCAGTACTTC,TRBV20-1,.,TRBJ2-5,few
CASSYVLPSSYNEQFF,TGTGCCAGCAGTTATGTACTGCCAAGCTCCTACAATGAGCAGTTCTTC,TRBV6-5,.,TRBJ2-1,.
CASSFAGNEQFF,TGTGCCAGCAGCTTCGCTGGGAATGAGCAGTTCTTC,TRBV7-9,.,TRBJ2-1,.
CAISTYPNYGYTF,TGTGCCATCTCAACTTACCCTAACTATGGCTACACCTTC,TRBV10-3,.,TRBJ1-2,.
CASSSWASGQSTDTQYF,TGTGCCAGCAGCTCTTGGGCTAGCGGGCAAAGCACAGATACGCAGTATTTT,TRBV11-2,TRBD2,TRBJ2-3,.
CASSLYSPVDYGYTF,TGCGCCAGCAGCTTGTACAGCCCGGTGGACTATGGCTACACCTTC,TRBV5-1,.,TRBJ1-2,.
CASSAPGGSTEAFF,TGTGCCAGCAGCGCCCCGGGAGGGAGCACTGAAGCTTTCTTT,TRBV9,.,TRBJ1-1,few
CSARAGIDYYEQYF,TGCAGTGCTAGAGCGGGTATCGATTACTACGAGCAGTACTTC,TRBV20-1,.,TRBJ2-7,.
CASSLGQGRSGTDTQYF,TGTGCCAGCAGCTTAGGACAGGGGCGGAGCGGGACAGATACGCAGTATTTT,TRBV11-2,TRBD1,TRBJ2-3,.
CASSQDVGSAYEQYF,TGCGCCAGCAGCCAAGATGTCGGGTCAGCCTACGAGCAGTACTTC,TRBV4-3,.,TRBJ2-7,few
CASRPHRDSRPNEQFF,TGTGCCAGCAGGCCTCACCGGGACAGCCGTCCTAATGAGCAGTTCTTC,TRBV14,TRBD1,TRBJ2-1,few
CSARGTSHRRGEQYF,TGCAGTGCTAGAGGGACTAGCCACCGCCGGGGCGAGCAGTACTTC,TRBV20-1,TRBD2,TRBJ2-7,.